This is a list of T cell receptor beta chains from one sample in a study of blood T cell repertoires in COVID-19. The method was immunoSEQ multiplex PCR; TCRdb's version includes in-frame clones alone and lacks a portion of them. The repertoire holds approximately 290,000 clones, with around nine tenths as singletons. The sequenced sample was peripheral blood. The receptors originated from a woman younger than 45 with COVID-19, enrolled during active disease. Each CDR3 is given with its conserved first and last residue. A D gene is named only where the DNA matches it firmly. Rows give clone size only sometimes, using once, few, many, or a class for an expanded clone.

cdr3_nt	cdr3_aa	d_call	v_call	j_call	clone_size
TGTGCCAGCAGCCAAATGGCTAGCGGGACCTACGAGCAGTACTTC	CASSQMASGTYEQYF	TRBD2	TRBV3-1/TRBV3-2	TRBJ2-7	NA
TGCGCCAGCAGCCTGGATCCGGGACAGGCGATGTATGGCTACACCTTC	CASSLDPGQAMYGYTF	TRBD1	TRBV4-1	TRBJ1-2	once
TGTGCCAGCAGCAAGGGGACACCTACTTCAACTAATGAAAAACTGTTTTTT	CASSKGTPTSTNEKLFF	NA	TRBV21-1	TRBJ1-4	many
TGTGCCAGCAGCTTCCAGGGGGCGCAGGATGAAAAACTGTTTTTT	CASSFQGAQDEKLFF	TRBD1	TRBV7-6	TRBJ1-4	NA
TGTGCCAGCAGTTACACTAGCGGCCAAGAGACCCAGTACTTC	CASSYTSGQETQYF	TRBD2	TRBV6-2/TRBV6-3	TRBJ2-5	NA
TGTGCCACCAGTGATTCTTACAGGGTTAGCAATCAGCCCCAGCATTTT	CATSDSYRVSNQPQHF	NA	TRBV24-1	TRBJ1-5	NA
TGTGCCAGCAGCCAAGTATCAGATACGCAGTATTTT	CASSQVSDTQYF	NA	TRBV3-1/TRBV3-2	TRBJ2-3	NA
TGCGCCAGCAGCTTGGTAGGCGGGAACACCGGGGAGCTGTTTTTT	CASSLVGGNTGELFF	NA	TRBV5-1	TRBJ2-2	NA
TGTGCCACCAGCAGAGAAACAGGGGGAAAACTGTTTTTT	CATSRETGGKLFF	TRBD1	TRBV15	TRBJ1-4	few
TGTGCCATCAGTGAGTCTTTTGGCGGGGGGGCCTGGGAGCAGTTCTTC	CAISESFGGGAWEQFF	TRBD2	TRBV10-3	TRBJ2-1	once
TGTGCCAGCAGTTTAACGCTTGTAGGCGGGACAGGGGGAATAGGTAACTATGGCTACACCTTC	CASSLTLVGGTGGIGNYGYTF	TRBD1	TRBV28	TRBJ1-2	NA
TGTGCCAGCAGTGTCCGGCGGGGGCACTACGAGCAGTACTTC	CASSVRRGHYEQYF	NA	TRBV2	TRBJ2-7	NA
TGTGCCAGCAGTAATTCGGGGGGGGTTAATTACGAGCAGTACTTC	CASSNSGGVNYEQYF	TRBD2	TRBV6-5	TRBJ2-7	NA
TGTGCCAGCAGCTTTAAAGGGGGGGCTAACTATGGCTACACCTTC	CASSFKGGANYGYTF	NA	TRBV11-2	TRBJ1-2	NA
TGTGCCAGCAGCTTAGCAGGACAGGGTGGCTATGGCTACACCTTC	CASSLAGQGGYGYTF	TRBD1	TRBV7-9	TRBJ1-2	NA
TGTGCCAGCAGCTTAGCAGGGGGGGCCACAGATACGCAGTATTTT	CASSLAGGATDTQYF	NA	TRBV7-9	TRBJ2-3	NA
TGTGCCAGCAGCCCCGTCGGGGACCAGGGAGGTTGGGCCCAGTACTTC	CASSPVGDQGGWAQYF	NA	TRBV5-4	TRBJ2-5	NA
TGTGCCAGCAGCTTTAGCCGGGACAGGAACTATGGCTACACCTTC	CASSFSRDRNYGYTF	TRBD1	TRBV6-5	TRBJ1-2	NA
TGTGCCAGCAGCCTCGGGTGGGTTACGGATTCACCCCTCCACTTT	CASSLGWVTDSPLHF	NA	TRBV2	TRBJ1-6	NA
TGTGCCAGCAGTGGACAGGGGGAACAGCCCCAGCATTTT	CASSGQGEQPQHF	TRBD1	TRBV12-3/TRBV12-4	TRBJ1-5	NA
TGTGCCAGCACCCGAGGGTCCATCTACGAGCAGTACTTC	CASTRGSIYEQYF	NA	TRBV25-1	TRBJ2-7	NA
TGTGCCAGCAGTTCCTTTCAGGTGGTTAGCAATCAGCCCCAGCATTTT	CASSSFQVVSNQPQHF	NA	TRBV28	TRBJ1-5	once
TGTGCCATCAACGGGGGACAGGGATTCCCTATTGAGCAGTTCTTC	CAINGGQGFPIEQFF	TRBD1	TRBV10-3	TRBJ2-1	NA
TGCGCCAGCAGCGATCCGACAGGGGGATCATCCTACGAGCAGTACTTC	CASSDPTGGSSYEQYF	TRBD1	TRBV10-2	TRBJ2-7	NA
TGTGCCAGTAGTAGAACAGTCTCTGGCGGGTCTTTCTTT	CASSRTVSGGSFF	NA	TRBV19	TRBJ1-1	NA
TGTGCCAGCAGCACGGGACAGGCGGGCTACACCTTC	CASSTGQAGYTF	TRBD1	TRBV11-2	TRBJ1-2	few
TGCGCCAGCAGCCAATTCTCCGGGACAGGGCTTTCTGAAGCTTTCTTT	CASSQFSGTGLSEAFF	TRBD1	TRBV4-1	TRBJ1-1	NA
TGTGCCAGCTCAATACAGGGGTTTATGGTCGATGGCTACACCTTC	CASSIQGFMVDGYTF	TRBD1	TRBV18	TRBJ1-2	NA
TGTGCCAGTAGTATTTGGTTCCAGGGTCCCGGCTACACCTTC	CASSIWFQGPGYTF	NA	TRBV19	TRBJ1-2	NA
TGTGCCAGCAGCTCTACACAGGGTTCGGATACGCAGTATTTT	CASSSTQGSDTQYF	NA	TRBV5-6	TRBJ2-3	NA
TGCGCCAGCAAAAGCGGGTACGAGCAGTACTTC	CASKSGYEQYF	NA	TRBV10-2	TRBJ2-7	NA
TGTGCCAGCAGCTCTCTAGCGGGGGGTCGCACAGATACGCAGTATTTT	CASSSLAGGRTDTQYF	TRBD2	TRBV5-8	TRBJ2-3	once
TGTGCCAGCAGTGAAGCGGGAGCCAACTATGGCTACACCTTC	CASSEAGANYGYTF	NA	TRBV6-1	TRBJ1-2	NA
TGCGCCAGCAGTGTACTAGCGGGGGTTTACAATGAGCAGTTCTTC	CASSVLAGVYNEQFF	TRBD2	TRBV10-1	TRBJ2-1	few
TGTGCCAGCAGCAAATCGGGCCCCTACAGGGTGCTGGCCGGGGAGCTGTTTTTT	CASSKSGPYRVLAGELFF	NA	TRBV21-1	TRBJ2-2	NA
TGTGCCACCTTACAGGGGGGTCACTATGGCTACACCTTC	CATLQGGHYGYTF	TRBD1	TRBV28	TRBJ1-2	NA
TGTGCCAGCAGCTCCTCCGGGACAGGGGGCGTAGTGGCTGAAGCTTTCTTT	CASSSSGTGGVVAEAFF	TRBD1	TRBV13	TRBJ1-1	NA
TGTGCCAGCACCGCACAGGGACATCGTGGGGCTTTCTTT	CASTAQGHRGAFF	NA	TRBV25-1	TRBJ1-1	NA
TGTGCCAGTAGTATATCCCCCTACAGGGGGGATAACACTGAAGCTTTCTTT	CASSISPYRGDNTEAFF	TRBD1	TRBV19	TRBJ1-1	NA
TGTGCCAGCAGCCGCAGGGAAGCTCCATCGGATGAGCAGTTCTTC	CASSRREAPSDEQFF	NA	TRBV6-5	TRBJ2-1	NA
TGTGCCAGCAGTGACCTAGCGGGGGGGCGCTACGAGCAGTACTTC	CASSDLAGGRYEQYF	TRBD2	TRBV6-1	TRBJ2-7	NA
TGTGCCAGCAGCCAAACTTTAGGAAACACCATATATTTT	CASSQTLGNTIYF	NA	TRBV9	TRBJ1-3	few
TGTGCCTGGATTACGGGGGGGAACACTGAAGCTTTCTTT	CAWITGGNTEAFF	NA	TRBV30	TRBJ1-1	NA
TGCGCCAGCACCCCGACCGGGACAGGGGCCTTTGAGCAGTACTTC	CASTPTGTGAFEQYF	TRBD1	TRBV5-1	TRBJ2-7	few
TGCGCCAGCAGCTTGCCGGGACAGTCCTACGAGCAGTACTTC	CASSLPGQSYEQYF	TRBD1	TRBV5-1	TRBJ2-7	NA
TGTGCCAGTAGTATTGTGGGGGGGACCGGGGAGCTGTTTTTT	CASSIVGGTGELFF	TRBD2	TRBV19	TRBJ2-2	NA
TGCGCCAGCAGGTGGGACAATACGCAGTATTTT	CASRWDNTQYF	NA	TRBV5-1	TRBJ2-3	once
TGTGCCAGCAGCCAAGAGACTAGCAGGTCCTACAATGAGCAGTTCTTC	CASSQETSRSYNEQFF	TRBD2	TRBV5-4	TRBJ2-1	NA
TGTGCCAGCACCCAGCCCCTAGCGGGGGGGCCGGGCACAGATACGCAGTATTTT	CASTQPLAGGPGTDTQYF	TRBD2	TRBV7-9	TRBJ2-3	NA